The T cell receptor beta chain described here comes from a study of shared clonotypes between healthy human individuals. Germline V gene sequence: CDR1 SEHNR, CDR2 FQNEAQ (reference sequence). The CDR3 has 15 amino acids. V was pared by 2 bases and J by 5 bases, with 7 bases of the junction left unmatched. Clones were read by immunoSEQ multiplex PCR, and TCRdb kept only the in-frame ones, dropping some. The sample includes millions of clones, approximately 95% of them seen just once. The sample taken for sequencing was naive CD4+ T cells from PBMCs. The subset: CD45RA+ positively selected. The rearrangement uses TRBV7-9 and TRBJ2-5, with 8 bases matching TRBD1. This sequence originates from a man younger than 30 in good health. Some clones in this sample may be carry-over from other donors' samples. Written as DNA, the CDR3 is TGTGCCAGCAGCTTAAGCCGGACAGGGCGTGAGACCCAGTACTTC. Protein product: CASSLSRTGRETQYF.